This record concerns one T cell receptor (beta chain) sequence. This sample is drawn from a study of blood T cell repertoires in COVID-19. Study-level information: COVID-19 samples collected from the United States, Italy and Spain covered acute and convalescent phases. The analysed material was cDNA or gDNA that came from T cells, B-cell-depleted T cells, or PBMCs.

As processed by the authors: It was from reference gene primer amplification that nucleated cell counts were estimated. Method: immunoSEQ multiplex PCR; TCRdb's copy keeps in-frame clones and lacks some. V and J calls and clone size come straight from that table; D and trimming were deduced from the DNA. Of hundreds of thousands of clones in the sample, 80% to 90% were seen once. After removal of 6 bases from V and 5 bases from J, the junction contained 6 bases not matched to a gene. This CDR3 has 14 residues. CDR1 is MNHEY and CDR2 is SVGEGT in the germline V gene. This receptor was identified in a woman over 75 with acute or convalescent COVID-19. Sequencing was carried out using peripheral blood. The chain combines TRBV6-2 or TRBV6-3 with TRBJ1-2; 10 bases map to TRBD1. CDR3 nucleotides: TGTGCCAGCAGCCGGGACAGGGGCTGGTATGGCTACACCTTC. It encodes CASSRDRGWYGYTF.